The source of this TCR beta chain is a study of vaccination effects on CD4 cells after COVID-19. Study in general: Post-vaccine sampling occurred a median 72 days after the second dose.

This table comes from immunoSEQ multiplex PCR, and its TCRdb copy is limited to in-frame clones, with some not included. The table records around 81,000 clones, under 85% of them present only once. Study observations and caveats: There was marked clonal contraction among infection- and vaccine-induced clones late after vaccination.

Sequencing in the ViraFEST assay came after antigen-specific CD4+ T cells had been expanded with viral peptide pools, which were used to stimulate PBMC. Isolation of CD4+ T cells took place after less than 12 days of culture. Two doses of BNT162b2 or mRNA-1273 vaccine were administered to participants. Cultures used approximately 2 million PBMC per well, approximately 9.7 IU/ml IL-2 and approximately 10 ug/ml peptides. Days 3 and 7 were when half the medium was replaced with IL-2 medium. About this clone: Its antigen is currently unknown.

The sequence was collected from a human donor who received a COVID-19 vaccine. The sequenced sample was CD4+ T cells from PBMCs cultured with HCoV-OC43 spike peptides, obtained after COVID-19 vaccination. As to subset: HCoV-OC43 spike overlapping peptide pool stimulation.

Written as DNA, the CDR3 is TGTGCCAGCTTGGACAGATTCTACAATGAGCAGTTCTTC. This gives the protein CASLDRFYNEQFF. This sequence joins TRBV6-5 and TRBJ2-1; perhaps TRBD1 as D (6 bases). Trimming took 8 bases from V and 3 from J, leaving 11 bases between them. The CDR3 spans 13 residues. The V gene's germline CDR1 is MNHEY and CDR2 SVGAGI.